The 30 T cell receptor beta chains in this list originate from one sample, sequenced in a study of T cell responses to AZD1222 COVID-19 vaccine. The assay was immunoSEQ multiplex PCR, and TCRdb's table has in-frame clones only and misses some. The data contain roughly 150,000 clones, roughly 91% of them singletons. The sample consisted of peripheral blood, taken on day 0 of AZD1222 vaccination. Receptors were obtained from an adult in good health.

This chain links TRBV3-1 (or the pseudogene TRBV3-2) with TRBJ2-7; D is perhaps TRBD2 (5 bases). V was shortened by 4 bases and J by 3 bases, with 16 bases between the two germline ends. From germline, CDR1 is LGHDT and CDR2 YNNKEL (reference sequence). The CDR3 covers 15 residues. The CDR3 reads CASSRGPYSDYEQYF. The CDR3, as DNA: TGTGCCAGCAGCCGAGGGCCTTACTCGGACTACGAGCAGTACTTC.

In its sample, this clone was seen once. The rearrangement uses TRBV7-8 and TRBJ2-1; D uncertain. Trimming pared 7 bases from V and 0 bases from J, leaving 10 bases between. This CDR3 spans 14 amino acids. Germline-derived CDR1 and CDR2 are SGHVS and FQNEAQ. CDR3 coding DNA: TGTGCCAGCACAGCTTCCAGCTCCTACAATGAGCAGTTCTTC. Its translation is CASTASSSYNEQFF.

In DNA, the CDR3 is TGTGCCAGCAGCTTAGGAGCGGGAGGGCCTAATGAGCAGTTCTTC. This encodes CASSLGAGGPNEQFF. V usage is TRBV7-2 and J usage is TRBJ2-1; TRBD2 matches 10 bases. CDR1 is SGHTA, CDR2 FQGNSA, per germline. V gave up 1 base and J gave up 7 bases; unmatched junction bases: 4. The CDR3 loop spans 15 amino acids.

V gene TRBV6-2 or TRBV6-3 combines with J gene TRBJ1-5; no clear D gene. V lost 0 bases, J lost 2 bases, and 5 bases lay in between. The CDR3 length is 14 residues. Germline V gene data show CDR1 as MNHEY and CDR2 as SVGEGT. In nucleotides, the CDR3 is TGTGCCAGCAGTTACTCGTCGCGCAATCAGCCCCAGCATTTT. Translation gives CASSYSSRNQPQHF.

V and J are TRBV28 and TRBJ1-4, with D hard to call. Trimming removed 6 bases from V and 5 bases from J, with 13 bases in between. The germline V gene has CDR1 MDHEN and CDR2 SYDVKM. The CDR3 runs to 14 residues. The chain's CDR3 is CASRPGPKNEKLFF. CDR3 sequence (DNA): TGTGCCAGCAGACCTGGACCTAAAAATGAAAAACTGTTTTTT.

The rearrangement links TRBV10-2 to TRBJ1-3; D remains unclear. With 0 bases removed from V and 4 bases from J, the gap between germline ends came to 4 bases. From germline, CDR1 is WSHSY and CDR2 SAAADI. The CDR3 totals 13 residues. As DNA, the CDR3 is TGCGCCAGCAGTGAGTCAGTAGGAAACACCATATATTTT. This translates into CASSESVGNTIYF.

This clone has only a few counts. The V and J genes are TRBV5-1 and TRBJ1-2, with D uncertain. The CDR3 consists of 13 residues. V was pared by 7 bases and J by 6 bases, with 16 bases between. In germline, CDR1 is SGHRS, CDR2 YFSETQ. The CDR3 DNA follows: TGCGCCAGCTATTCGAGAATGTCAGATGGCTACACCTTC. Its translation is CASYSRMSDGYTF.

J is TRBJ1-3 and V is TRBV4-3; tentatively, D is TRBD1 (5 bases). Germline CDR1 and CDR2: LGHNA and YSLEER. Trimming took 0 bases from V and 4 from J, leaving 10 bases between them. The CDR3 is 15 residues long. The CDR3: CASSQDRQGGNTIYF. The CDR3 DNA reads as TGCGCCAGCAGCCAAGATCGGCAGGGAGGAAACACCATATATTTT.

About this clone: At one of its ends the junction is not consistent with the germline gene, which may arise from a read error. The chain employs TRBV6-5 and TRBJ1-3; TRBD1 might be the D (5 bases). Germline V gives CDR1 MNHEY, CDR2 SVGAGI. This CDR3 comprises 14 residues. The CDR3 bases are TGTGCCAGCAGTTACTCAGGGGCTGGTAACACCATATATTTT. It yields the protein CASSYSGAGNTIYF.

The rearrangement uses TRBV11-2 and TRBJ1-6; D gene uncertain. The length of the CDR3 is 15 residues. CDR1 and CDR2 from the germline V gene are SGHAT and FQNNGV. Trimming cost V 1 base and J 4 bases, with 8 bases left between them. The CDR3 is CASSLGSGYNSPLHF. DNA for the CDR3: TGTGCCAGCAGCTTAGGTTCCGGGTATAATTCACCCCTCCACTTT.

This chain connects TRBV4-3 to TRBJ2-5; D not certain. In germline, CDR1 is LGHNA, CDR2 YSLEER. Trimming shortened V by 1 base and J by 4 bases, and 16 bases separated the two germline ends. CDR3 length: 16 residues. CDR3 in amino acids: CASSQGLSGYSETQYF. The CDR3, as DNA: TGCGCCAGCAGCCAAGGGCTGTCAGGATACTCAGAGACCCAGTACTTC.

The rearrangement joins TRBV21-1 to TRBJ1-3. TRBV21-1 is recorded as a pseudogene. CDR3 length: 15 amino acids. CDR3 sequence: CASTIPGTSGNTIYF. The CDR3 nucleotides are TGTGCCAGCACCATACCAGGGACCTCTGGAAACACCATATATTTT.

The genes are TRBV29-1 and TRBJ2-7; TRBD2 agrees at 12 bases. Trimming cost V 7 bases and J 3 bases; bases outside gene matches: 4. From germline, CDR1 is SQVTM and CDR2 ANQGSEA. CDR3 size: 13 residues. In nucleotides, the CDR3 is TGCAGCGCTGGACTAGCGGGGCGCTACGAGCAGTACTTC. Translating it yields CSAGLAGRYEQYF.

The rearrangement joins TRBV7-7 to TRBJ2-1; maybe TRBD2 (5 bases). Germline CDR1 SSHAT, CDR2 FNYEAQ (reference sequence). This CDR3 is 13 amino acids long. Trimming stripped 5 bases from V and 3 bases from J, with 8 bases between. The CDR3 loop is CASSLGIYNEQFF. The CDR3, as DNA: TGTGCCAGCAGCCTCGGGATCTACAATGAGCAGTTCTTC.

This chain connects TRBV5-1 to TRBJ2-3; 10 nucleotides agree with TRBD1. The CDR3 contains 15 residues. With V trimmed by 2 bases and J by 3 bases, 3 bases remained unmatched. The germline CDR1 and CDR2 sequences are SGHRS and YFSETQ. The CDR3 region is CASSFRTGGTDTQYF. CDR3 coding DNA: TGCGCCAGCAGCTTCCGGACAGGGGGAACAGATACGCAGTATTTT.

This rearrangement joins TRBV5-6 to TRBJ2-1; D is undetermined. Germline V gene sequence: CDR1 SGHDT, CDR2 YYEEEE. The CDR3 has 14 amino acids. Trimming removed 2 bases from V and 4 bases from J, with 10 bases in between. The CDR3 nucleotides are TGTGCCAGCAGCTTCCCGACTGCTTACAATGAGCAGTTCTTC. This sequence encodes CASSFPTAYNEQFF.

The chain links TRBV2 to TRBJ2-1; 7 bases line up with TRBD1. Germline V CDR1 and CDR2: SNHLY, FYNNEI. V shed 5 bases and J 5 bases; nucleotides not matched to a gene: 12. This CDR3 spans 16 amino acids. This CDR3 is CASSLFSGTADNEQFF. The CDR3 DNA reads TGTGCCAGCAGTCTTTTCAGTGGGACAGCCGACAATGAGCAGTTCTTC.

The DNA for the CDR3 is TGTGCCAGCAGCTTCCAGGGGAGCTACGAGCAGTACTTC. Amino acid sequence: CASSFQGSYEQYF. The genes are TRBV5-4 and TRBJ2-7, with D possibly TRBD1 on 6 matching bases. The CDR3 is made up of 13 amino acids. The V end was cut by 2 bases, the J end by 3 bases, with 9 bases between. Per germline, CDR1 SGHNT and CDR2 YYREEE (reference sequence). The full variable domain, rest sourced from reference TRBV5-4 and TRBJ2-7, is ETGVTQSPTHLIKTRGQQVTLRCSSQSGHNTVSWYQQALGQGPQFIFQYYREEENGRGNFPPRFSGLQFPNYSSELNVNALELDDSALYLCASSFQGSYEQYFGPGTRLTVT.

The CDR3 DNA reads TGTGCCAGCAGTTACGTAGCAGGAAACATTCAGTACTTC. This translates into CASSYVAGNIQYF. J is TRBJ2-4 and V is TRBV6-2 or TRBV6-3; D is unclear. The CDR3 runs 13 residues. V was shortened by 2 bases and J by 6 bases, with 8 bases between the two germline ends. Germline CDR1 is MNHEY and CDR2 is SVGEGT.

This clone is a singleton in its sample. CDR3 sequence reads: CTQATEAFF. DNA for the CDR3: TGTACACAGGCCACTGAAGCTTTCTTT. The gene calls are TRBV30 and TRBJ1-1; tentative D call: TRBD1 (5 bases). CDR3 size: 9 residues. Per the germline V gene, CDR1 is GTSNPN and CDR2 is SVGIG (reference sequence).

Only one count was recorded for this clone. This CDR3 reads CATSRGGQGYTGELFF. The CDR3 region has the DNA TGTGCCACCAGCAGAGGGGGACAGGGATACACCGGGGAGCTGTTTTTT. The chain uses TRBV15 and TRBJ2-2; 9 bases fit TRBD1. The CDR3 consists of 16 residues. Germline V CDR1 and CDR2: LNHNV, YYDKDF (reference sequence). V was clipped by 1 base and J by 3 bases; unmatched bases: 3.

In its sample, this clone was seen once. The chain employs TRBV30 and TRBJ1-2; D is uncertain. The V gene lost 6 bases and the J gene lost 5 bases, with 19 bases spanning the gap. Germline V gives CDR1 GTSNPN, CDR2 SVGIG (reference sequence). The CDR3 is 14 amino acids. The CDR3 DNA is TGTGCCTGTCAAGGCGGGGAGGCCCTTTATGGCTACACCTTC. It translates to CACQGGEALYGYTF.

V gene TRBV19 combines with J gene TRBJ1-2, with TRBD1 matching over 9 bases. J was trimmed by 4 bases and V by 5 bases; bases with no gene match: 8. This CDR3 is 15 amino acids long. CDR1 is LNHDA and CDR2 is SQIVND in the germline V gene (reference sequence). The CDR3 nucleotides are TGTGCCAGTAGTCCATGGGACAGGGCGGCCTATGGCTACACCTTC. Translated: CASSPWDRAAYGYTF.

V is TRBV7-2 and J is TRBJ1-5; no firm D call. This CDR3 is built from 14 residues. CDR1 SGHTA and CDR2 FQGNSA come from the germline V gene. V was pared by 2 bases and J by 5 bases, with 10 bases between. CDR3 nucleotide sequence: TGTGCCAGCAGCTTAAGGTGGCGAGATCAGCCCCAGCATTTT. This gives the protein CASSLRWRDQPQHF.

This chain uses TRBV7-9 with TRBJ2-5; TRBD1 might be the D (6 bases). The germline gives CDR1 SEHNR, CDR2 FQNEAQ (reference sequence). The CDR3 extends over 14 amino acids. V lost 5 bases and J 5 bases, leaving 15 bases between the germline ends. The CDR3 is CASSPQGRVETQYF. CDR3 nucleotides: TGTGCCAGCAGCCCTCAGGGGCGCGTTGAGACCCAGTACTTC. The whole variable domain, filled in from reference TRBV7-9 and TRBJ2-5, reads DTGVSQNPRHKITKRGQNVTFRCDPISEHNRLYWYRQTLGQGPEFLTYFQNEAQLEKSRLLSDRFSAERPKGSFSTLEIQRTEQGDSAMYLCASSPQGRVETQYFGPGTRLLVL.

V usage is TRBV7-9 and J usage is TRBJ2-2, with D uncertain. The CDR3 runs 14 residues. Germline assignment: CDR1 SEHNR and CDR2 FQNEAQ (reference sequence). V lost 0 bases and J lost 1, with 3 bases in between. The CDR3: CASSLAGNTGELFF. The CDR3 nucleotides read TGTGCCAGCAGCTTAGCAGGGAACACCGGGGAGCTGTTTTTT. Together with reference TRBV7-9 and TRBJ2-2, the CDR3 gives the full variable domain: DTGVSQNPRHKITKRGQNVTFRCDPISEHNRLYWYRQTLGQGPEFLTYFQNEAQLEKSRLLSDRFSAERPKGSFSTLEIQRTEQGDSAMYLCASSLAGNTGELFFGEGSRLTVL.

V is TRBV7-2 and J is TRBJ2-2; D is perhaps TRBD1 (7 bases). Germline CDR1 and CDR2: SGHTA and FQGNSA. With 6 bases removed from V and 7 bases from J, the gap between germline ends came to 21 bases. The CDR3 loop spans 16 amino acids. The CDR3 DNA reads TGTGCCAGCAGTTACCACGGGCAGGGGGGTGGCGGGGAGCTGTTTTTT. Translation: CASSYHGQGGGGELFF.

The chain has TRBV5-1 and TRBJ2-5; D possibly corresponds to TRBD2 (6 bases). The CDR3 sequence is 14 residues long. Germline V gives CDR1 SGHRS, CDR2 YFSETQ. V was shortened by 4 bases and J by 1 base, with 11 bases between the two germline ends. In DNA, the CDR3 is TGCGCCAGCAGCACCGGGACTGTCCAAGAGACCCAGTACTTC. Translated: CASSTGTVQETQYF.

The CDR3 nucleotides read TGTGCCAGCAGCGTAGCCCACGGGACAGACTATGAGCAGTTCTTC. Its protein product is CASSVAHGTDYEQFF. The chain links TRBV9 to TRBJ2-1, with 7 bases identical to TRBD1. The length of the CDR3 is 15 residues. Trimming removed 0 bases from V and 8 bases from J; junction bases left unmatched: 8. Germline values: CDR1 SGDLS, CDR2 YYNGEE.

The gene calls are TRBV12-3 or TRBV12-4 and TRBJ1-2, with D unclear. CDR3 length: 12 residues. The V and J ends lost 1 base and 8 bases respectively, with 8 bases between them. For the CDR3, the DNA is TGTGCCAGCAGTTTAGGGCACGGGGGCTACACCTTC. It is translated as CASSLGHGGYTF.